This T cell receptor beta chain was observed in a study of T cell responses to AZD1222 COVID-19 vaccine. Notes on the study in general: There were mostly white British donors and more females than males, and clonal diversity was possibly underestimated. Targeting of unmutated variant regions was reportedly seen in nearly half of spike-specific TCRs. Baseline antibody screening turned up just a handful of seropositive AZD1222 recipients.

Using immunoSEQ multiplex PCR, the repertoire was profiled, and TCRdb retains in-frame clones only, with some absent. The data show about 120,000 clones, approximately 91% seen once. The V gene's germline CDR1 is SGDLS and CDR2 YYNGEE. V was clipped by 4 bases and J by 4 bases; unmatched bases: 10. The CDR3 length is 15 residues. A remark on this clone: Its antigen is undetermined.

This chain joins TRBV9 and TRBJ1-1; 7 bases are a match to TRBD1. The source is an adult in good health. Material: peripheral blood, obtained on day 0 of AZD1222 vaccination. CDR3 DNA: TGTGCCAGCAGCCCTCAGGGGGAATTAAGCACTGAAGCTTTCTTT. As protein: CASSPQGELSTEAFF.